The 15 T cell receptor beta chains in this list originate from one sample, sequenced in a study of blood T cell repertoires in COVID-19. The data were produced by immunoSEQ multiplex PCR, yet TCRdb's version contains in-frame clones alone and is incomplete. The sample yields fewer than 85,000 clones, 70% to 75% seen once. Sequencing used peripheral blood. The receptors stem from a woman between 65 and 79 years old with acute or convalescent COVID-19.

This rearrangement joins TRBV30 to TRBJ1-2; tentative D call: TRBD1 (5 bases). Germline V gene lookup returns CDR1 GTSNPN and CDR2 SVGIG (reference sequence). Between the trimmed V and J ends, which lost 0 bases and 1 base, there was a span of 6 bases. The length of the CDR3 is 13 residues. The CDR3 DNA sequence: TGTGCCTGGAGTGTACAGGTTAACTATGGCTACACCTTC. This translates into CAWSVQVNYGYTF.

This clone was observed once. The V gene is TRBV7-6, the J gene TRBJ1-1; D call uncertain. The CDR3 is made up of 15 amino acids. Trimming pared 0 bases from V and 4 bases from J, leaving 12 bases between. Looked up from germline, CDR1 is SGHVS and CDR2 is FNYEAQ. CDR3: CASSLAAGQGTEAFF. For the CDR3, the DNA is TGTGCCAGCAGCTTAGCGGCGGGCCAAGGCACTGAAGCTTTCTTT.

This chain links TRBV7-2 with TRBJ2-3; D remains ambiguous. CDR3 length equals 11 residues. Per germline, CDR1 SGHTA and CDR2 FQGNSA. Trimming left V 7 bases short and J 6 bases short, with 8 bases between. CDR3 in amino acids: CASTSLDTQYF. CDR3 nucleotide sequence: TGTGCCAGCACGAGTTTGGATACGCAGTATTTT. Drawing the rest from reference TRBV7-2 and TRBJ2-3, the complete variable domain is GAGVSQSPSNKVTEKGKDVELRCDPISGHTALYWYRQSLGQGLEFLIYFQGNSAPDKSGLPSDRFSAERTGGSVSTLTIQRTQQEDSAVYLCASTSLDTQYFGPGTRLTVL.

The chain recombines TRBV7-8 with TRBJ1-1; D might be TRBD1 (5 bases). CDR3 length: 13 residues. Trimming shortened V by 5 bases and J by 6 bases, and 13 bases separated the two germline ends. Germline CDR1 reads SGHVS; CDR2 reads FQNEAQ. In DNA, the CDR3 is TGTGCCAGCAGCCTGATGCCAGGGCCTGAAGCTTTCTTT. Its translation: CASSLMPGPEAFF.

The chain is built from TRBV9 and TRBJ1-4, with a possible D match to TRBD1 (5 bases). Between the trimmed V and J ends, which lost 2 bases and 0 bases, there was a span of 8 bases. Looked up from germline, CDR1 is SGDLS and CDR2 is YYNGEE. The CDR3 contains 15 residues. The CDR3 sequence: CASSVTGTTNEKLFF. For the CDR3, the DNA is TGTGCCAGCAGCGTTACAGGTACAACTAATGAAAAACTGTTTTTT.

This clone was picked up one time. The J gene is TRBJ2-7, the V gene TRBV10-2, with 12 bases fitting TRBD1. This CDR3 has 15 amino acids. The germline V gene has CDR1 WSHSY and CDR2 SAAADI. With V trimmed by 6 bases and J by 3 bases, 6 bases remained unmatched. CDR3 bases: TGCGCCAGCAGGGGACAGGGGGCGCGGGTCTACGAGCAGTACTTC. Protein: CASRGQGARVYEQYF.

This sequence joins TRBV2 and TRBJ1-2, with TRBD1 matching over 12 bases. This CDR3 spans 15 amino acids. Trimming cost V 5 bases and J 8 bases; bases outside gene matches: 9. The V gene's germline CDR1 is SNHLY and CDR2 FYNNEI. The CDR3: CASSPPGQGARGYTF. CDR3 bases: TGTGCCAGCAGTCCTCCGGGACAGGGGGCAAGGGGCTACACCTTC.

The chain links TRBV5-1 to TRBJ2-7, with TRBD1 as a possible D gene (5 bases). The CDR3 consists of 15 residues. Germline V lookup: CDR1 SGHRS, CDR2 YFSETQ. With 0 bases removed from V and 2 bases from J, the gap between germline ends came to 12 bases. The CDR3: CASSLGSLGAYEQYF. CDR3 coding DNA: TGCGCCAGCAGCTTGGGATCTTTAGGGGCCTACGAGCAGTACTTC.

V and J are TRBV11-2 and TRBJ2-7; 7 bases are shared with TRBD2. CDR3 length: 14 residues. Trimming cost V 5 bases and J 0 bases; bases outside gene matches: 4. Germline V CDR1 and CDR2: SGHAT, FQNNGV. In DNA form, the CDR3 reads TGTGCCAGCAGCCGGGGGGAGAGCTCCTACGAGCAGTACTTC. Its translation: CASSRGESSYEQYF.

CDR3 protein: CASSPISGQIYGYTF. CDR3 nucleotide sequence: TGTGCCAGCAGCCCCATATCGGGACAGATTTATGGCTACACCTTC. V is TRBV3-1 (or the pseudogene TRBV3-2) and J is TRBJ1-2, with 7 bases lining up with TRBD1. The CDR3 runs to 15 residues. J was trimmed by 5 bases and V by 4 bases; bases with no gene match: 10. CDR1 and CDR2 from the germline V gene are LGHDT and YNNKEL (reference sequence).

The chain has TRBV6-5 and TRBJ1-5; possible D gene TRBD1, 5 bases. Germline V gene data show CDR1 as MNHEY and CDR2 as SVGAGI. Deletions cut 2 bases from V and 6 bases from J, with 8 bases between. The CDR3 covers 13 residues. The CDR3 sequence: CASSYDRRQPQHF. The CDR3 coding sequence is TGTGCCAGCAGTTACGACAGACGTCAGCCCCAGCATTTT.

This clone appeared once. The chain couples TRBV6-6 to TRBJ2-7; D gene ambiguous. With 4 bases removed from V and 0 bases from J, the gap between germline ends came to 13 bases. Germline V gives CDR1 MNHNY, CDR2 SVGAGI (reference sequence). The CDR3 spans 15 residues. The CDR3 is CASSSPTLSSYEQYF. DNA of the CDR3: TGTGCCAGCAGTTCCCCGACACTGAGCTCCTACGAGCAGTACTTC.

CDR3 nucleotide sequence: TGTGCCACCAGCAGAGCCGGGACAGGTATCTATGAGCAGTTCTTC. It translates to CATSRAGTGIYEQFF. This sequence joins TRBV15 and TRBJ2-1; 8 nucleotides align to TRBD1. The CDR3 consists of 15 residues. The V and J ends lost 1 base and 8 bases, in that order; junction bases with no gene match: 7. Germline loops: CDR1 LNHNV, CDR2 YYDKDF (reference sequence).

This chain links TRBV28 with TRBJ2-1; 8 bases are shared with TRBD2. Germline CDR1 reads MDHEN; CDR2 reads SYDVKM. V shed 7 bases and J 2 bases; nucleotides not matched to a gene: 4. The CDR3 has 14 residues. CDR3 in amino acids: CASTPGGTYNEQFF. For the CDR3, the DNA is TGTGCCAGCACCCCGGGAGGGACCTACAATGAGCAGTTCTTC.

This clone was detected once. V and J are TRBV6-1 and TRBJ2-1; weak D call: TRBD2 (5 bases). Trimming cost V 1 base and J 2 bases, with 9 bases left between them. This CDR3 comprises 15 residues. Germline CDR1 reads MNHNS; CDR2 reads SASEGT. The CDR3 region is CASSEGGSAYNEQFF. The CDR3 coding sequence is TGTGCCAGCAGTGAAGGCGGGTCTGCCTACAATGAGCAGTTCTTC.